One sample yielded the 23 T cell receptor beta chains listed below, sequenced in a study of spatial heterogeneity in lung cancer. Time point: blood at routine non-recurrence follow-up after resection. From tumor, nontumor lung or frozen PBMC, whole RNA was taken unsorted for sequencing. In TCRdb, the 5' RACE reads were re-called with MiXCR into one record per CDR3 protein. The table shows around 47,000 distinct CDR3 sequences, with around 6.7% occurring only once. Material: PBMCs, obtained at follow-up. All receptors derive from a female donor with early-stage non-small cell lung cancer.

The chain combines TRBV7-9 with TRBJ1-1, with 7 bases identical to TRBD1. There are 12 residues in the CDR3. Trimming removed 5 bases from V and 11 bases from J; junction bases left unmatched: 8. Germline assignment: CDR1 SEHNR and CDR2 FQNEAQ (reference sequence). CDR3 coding DNA: TGTGCCAGCAGCATAGGGGGCCAAAGTGCTTTCTTT. This sequence encodes CASSIGGQSAFF.

In its sample, this clonotype was seen many times. The chain links TRBV5-1 to TRBJ2-5; 7 positions agree with TRBD1. The germline V gene encodes CDR1 SGHRS and CDR2 YFSETQ. J lost 5 bases, V lost 0 bases, and 1 base had no gene match. This CDR3 is built from 13 residues. The DNA for the CDR3 is TGCGCCAGCAGCTTGGGAGGGGGCGAGACCCAGTACTTC. Amino acid sequence: CASSLGGGETQYF.

Ten or more counts support this clonotype. V gene TRBV20-1 combines with J gene TRBJ2-7; D gene uncertain. There are 12 residues in the CDR3. V dropped 3 bases and J dropped 1 base, with 7 bases sitting between them. From germline, CDR1 is DFQATT and CDR2 SNEGSKA (reference sequence). The CDR3 loop reads CSASTDSYEQYF. The CDR3 DNA is TGCAGTGCTAGTACAGATTCCTACGAGCAGTACTTC.

The V call is TRBV20-1, the J call TRBJ2-3; 8 bases map to TRBD2. J gave up 2 bases and V 6 bases, and 10 bases lay outside the gene matches. This CDR3 is 15 amino acids long. CDR1 and CDR2 (germline): DFQATT, SNEGSKA (reference sequence). The CDR3 loop reads CSAKAQRGFTDTQYF. As DNA, the CDR3 is TGCAGTGCGAAAGCCCAGCGGGGGTTCACAGATACGCAGTATTTT.

This clonotype was picked up a small number of times. The chain joins TRBV4-3 to TRBJ2-2, with TRBD1 matching 8 bases. CDR1 is LGHNA and CDR2 is YSLEER in the germline V gene. The CDR3 length is 17 residues. V dropped 0 bases and J dropped 3; count of bases not matched to a gene: 6. CDR3 in amino acids: CASSQDRSGGYTGELFF. The CDR3 DNA sequence: TGCGCCAGCAGCCAAGATCGATCAGGGGGCTACACCGGGGAGCTGTTTTTT.

This clonotype was observed a handful of times. The chain links TRBV27 to TRBJ2-2; no clear D. The germline V gene has CDR1 MNHEY and CDR2 SMNVEV (reference sequence). V shed 1 base and J shed 4 bases, with 16 bases lying between them. The CDR3 has 17 residues. The CDR3 sequence: CASSLFATTIGTGELFF. The CDR3 DNA sequence: TGTGCCAGCAGTTTATTCGCTACAACAATCGGCACCGGGGAGCTGTTTTTT.

The CDR3 DNA is TGTGCCAGCAGTGGATTTGGGGGCCCTTCCTACGAGCAGTACTTC. Its translation: CASSGFGGPSYEQYF. The chain links TRBV7-2 to TRBJ2-7, with a weak D call TRBD1 (6 bases). CDR3 length equals 15 residues. CDR1 is SGHTA, CDR2 FQGNSA, per germline. V lost 6 bases and J lost 1, with 16 bases in between.

This clonotype was seen many times. V is TRBV7-2 and J is TRBJ2-5, with TRBD2 matching over 8 bases. The V gene end was trimmed by 4 bases and the J gene end by 1 base; junction bases not matched to a gene: 8. The CDR3 is 16 amino acids. Germline V gene data show CDR1 as SGHTA and CDR2 as FQGNSA. CDR3 protein: CASSSRSSGVQETQYF. The DNA for the CDR3 is TGTGCCAGCAGCTCCCGGAGTAGCGGGGTCCAAGAGACCCAGTACTTC.

This clonotype was counted at least ten times. The V and J genes are TRBV7-2 and TRBJ1-1, with 7 bases identical to TRBD1. V dropped 3 bases and J dropped 0; count of bases not matched to a gene: 4. This CDR3 is 15 amino acids long. From germline, CDR1 is SGHTA and CDR2 FQGNSA. The CDR3 reads CASSLDRWMNTEAFF. The DNA of the CDR3 is TGTGCCAGCAGCTTGGACAGGTGGATGAACACTGAAGCTTTCTTT.

Ten or more counts support this clonotype. The CDR3 spells CASRLGTGEYQPQHF. In nucleotides, the CDR3 is TGCGCCAGCCGCCTAGGGACAGGAGAATATCAGCCCCAGCATTTT. The chain combines TRBV10-2 with TRBJ1-5; 8 bases are shared with TRBD1. Germline CDR1 WSHSY, CDR2 SAAADI. V lost 8 bases to trimming and J lost 5 bases; unmatched junction nucleotides: 11. This CDR3 contains 15 residues.

This clonotype was picked up a small number of times. This sequence joins TRBV12-3 or TRBV12-4 and TRBJ2-7, with D perhaps given as TRBD1 or TRBD2 (5 bases each). The CDR3 runs 15 residues. With 6 bases removed from V and 3 bases from J, the gap between germline ends came to 18 bases. CDR3 in amino acids: CASRSSRAGSYEQYF. Written as DNA, the CDR3 is TGTGCCAGCAGAAGTTCCCGGGCAGGGAGCTACGAGCAGTACTTC.

The J gene is TRBJ2-4, the V gene TRBV5-4; D not resolved. This CDR3 is 14 amino acids long. Trimming removed 2 bases at V and 1 base at J, with 7 bases between. Germline values: CDR1 SGHNT, CDR2 YYREEE (reference sequence). Written as DNA, the CDR3 is TGTGCCAGCAGCTTAGAGTGGGCCAAAAACATTCAGTACTTC. Its protein product is CASSLEWAKNIQYF. Using reference TRBV5-4 and TRBJ2-4 for the parts outside the CDR3, the full variable domain is ETGVTQSPTHLIKTRGQQVTLRCSSQSGHNTVSWYQQALGQGPQFIFQYYREEENGRGNFPPRFSGLQFPNYSSELNVNALELDDSALYLCASSLEWAKNIQYFGAGTRLSVL.

A few counts support this clonotype. The chain joins TRBV7-2 to TRBJ2-5, with no clear D. Germline V gene data show CDR1 as SGHTA and CDR2 as FQGNSA. The CDR3 is made up of 13 amino acids. Trimming removed 7 bases from V and 3 bases from J, with 12 bases in between. The chain's CDR3 is CASTSPEKETQYF. The CDR3 nucleotides read TGTGCCAGCACCAGCCCTGAAAAAGAGACCCAGTACTTC. Drawing the rest from reference TRBV7-2 and TRBJ2-5, the complete variable domain is GAGVSQSPSNKVTEKGKDVELRCDPISGHTALYWYRQSLGQGLEFLIYFQGNSAPDKSGLPSDRFSAERTGGSVSTLTIQRTQQEDSAVYLCASTSPEKETQYFGPGTRLLVL.

This clonotype has ten or more counts. V is TRBV7-9 and J is TRBJ1-1; D remains ambiguous. Germline loops: CDR1 SEHNR, CDR2 FQNEAQ (reference sequence). Trimming stripped 6 bases from V and 5 bases from J, with 16 bases between. The CDR3 runs 14 residues. Here the CDR3 reads CASRREEGWTEAFF. The CDR3 nucleotides read TGTGCCAGCAGGCGGGAAGAAGGTTGGACTGAAGCTTTCTTT.

The chain recombines TRBV29-1 with TRBJ2-1; the D gene is possibly TRBD1 (5 bases). This CDR3 comprises 12 residues. The V and J ends lost 4 bases and 1 base respectively, with 5 bases between them. CDR1 SQVTM and CDR2 ANQGSEA come from the germline V gene. The CDR3 spells CSVGQSYNEQFF. The CDR3 DNA follows: TGCAGCGTTGGACAGTCCTACAATGAGCAGTTCTTC.

This clonotype came up a few times. The V gene is TRBV5-4, the J gene TRBJ1-6, with D possibly being TRBD1 (5 bases). The V and J ends lost 5 bases and 8 bases respectively, with 11 bases between them. CDR1 is SGHNT, CDR2 YYREEE, per germline (reference sequence). CDR3 length: 13 residues. This CDR3 is CASRWDGDSPLHF. The DNA for the CDR3 is TGTGCCAGCAGATGGGACGGCGATTCACCCCTCCACTTT. Supplemented by reference TRBV5-4 and TRBJ1-6, the full variable domain reads ETGVTQSPTHLIKTRGQQVTLRCSSQSGHNTVSWYQQALGQGPQFIFQYYREEENGRGNFPPRFSGLQFPNYSSELNVNALELDDSALYLCASRWDGDSPLHFGNGTRLTVT.

The V gene is TRBV7-9, the J gene TRBJ1-2; a possible D gene is TRBD1 (6 bases). The CDR3 covers 13 residues. V lost 1 base to trimming and J lost 8 bases, with 11 bases between them. Germline V gene sequence: CDR1 SEHNR, CDR2 FQNEAQ (reference sequence). The CDR3 loop is CASSLGTAGGYTF. CDR3 nucleotide sequence: TGTGCCAGCAGCTTAGGGACAGCCGGCGGCTACACCTTC.

The CDR3 region has the DNA TGTGCCAGCAGCAGAATAGATACGCAGTATTTT. This sequence encodes CASSRIDTQYF. The chain uses TRBV7-9 and TRBJ2-3; D ambiguous. Deletions cut 5 bases from V and 5 bases from J, with 5 bases between. CDR3 size: 11 residues. The germline CDR1 and CDR2 sequences are SEHNR and FQNEAQ (reference sequence).

The sample holds many counts of this clonotype. This chain joins TRBV5-1 and TRBJ2-5, with 11 nucleotides matching TRBD1. Germline lookup yields CDR1 SGHRS and CDR2 YFSETQ. The ends lost 3 bases at V and 4 bases at J; junction bases unmatched: 8. This CDR3 is 16 amino acids long. The CDR3 nucleotides are TGCGCCAGCAGCTCGGGCGGACAGGGGGCCGGAGAGACCCAGTACTTC. Translating gives CASSSGGQGAGETQYF.

This clonotype came up many times. The J gene is TRBJ2-5, the V gene TRBV29-1, with 10 bases aligning to TRBD2. CDR3 length: 16 residues. The germline gives CDR1 SQVTM, CDR2 ANQGSEA. V dropped 7 bases and J dropped 2; count of bases not matched to a gene: 13. The CDR3 region has the DNA TGCAGCGCCGAGGGCCCGGGACTAGCGAAACAAGAGACCCAGTACTTC. Protein product: CSAEGPGLAKQETQYF. Drawing the rest from reference TRBV29-1 and TRBJ2-5, the complete variable domain is SAVISQKPSRDICQRGTSLTIQCQVDSQVTMMFWYRQQPGQSLTLIATANQGSEATYESGFVIDKFPISRPNLTFSTLTVSNMSPEDSSIYLCSAEGPGLAKQETQYFGPGTRLLVL.

The sample holds many counts of this clonotype. The rearrangement uses TRBV7-9 and TRBJ2-5; TRBD1 matches 7 bases. Germline lookup yields CDR1 SEHNR and CDR2 FQNEAQ (reference sequence). Unmatched junction bases numbered 5, after V lost 5 bases and J lost 2 bases. CDR3 size: 14 residues. CDR3 coding DNA: TGTGCCAGCAGCCGCGGACAGGTACAAGAGACCCAGTACTTC. Protein sequence: CASSRGQVQETQYF.

The gene calls are TRBV5-4 and TRBJ2-1; 13 bases fit TRBD2. The germline V gene encodes CDR1 SGHNT and CDR2 YYREEE (reference sequence). With 4 bases clipped from V and 2 bases from J, the junction kept 6 bases outside the gene matches. The CDR3 covers 17 residues. CDR3 sequence reads: CASSLQTSGGPYNEQFF. CDR3 in DNA: TGTGCCAGCAGCCTACAGACTAGCGGGGGGCCCTACAATGAGCAGTTCTTC.

This clonotype was counted many times. This chain uses TRBV7-2 with TRBJ1-4, with a possible D match to TRBD1 (6 bases). V was trimmed by 4 bases and J by 7 bases, leaving 25 bases between them. The germline gives CDR1 SGHTA, CDR2 FQGNSA. CDR3 length: 18 amino acids. CDR3 sequence reads: CASSSMELVDSLREKLFF. CDR3 bases: TGTGCCAGCAGCTCTATGGAGCTGGTGGACAGCCTTCGTGAAAAACTGTTTTTT.